One and the same sample provided the 16 T cell receptor beta chains below, sequenced in a study of neoadjuvant nivolumab and ipilimumab in lung cancer. Assay: immunoSEQ multiplex PCR; the TCRdb copy retains only in-frame clones and omits some. The repertoire holds about 15,000 clones, with less than 75% as singletons. The sequencing here drew on peripheral blood, taken after neoadjuvant nivolumab, alone or with ipilimumab, at or shortly before surgery. The receptor source for this set is an adult with non-small cell lung cancer.

This chain uses TRBV18 with TRBJ2-3; a possible D gene is TRBD2 (6 bases). Germline CDR1 is KGHSH and CDR2 is LQKENI. The CDR3 has 15 amino acids. Trimming shortened V by 3 bases and J by 2 bases, and 12 bases separated the two germline ends. The CDR3 sequence is CASSPAGSDTDTQYF. CDR3 bases: TGTGCCAGCTCACCCGCGGGAAGTGACACAGATACGCAGTATTTT. The full variable domain, completed using reference TRBV18 and TRBJ2-3, is NAGVMQNPRHLVRRRGQEARLRCSPMKGHSHVYWYRQLPEEGLKFMVYLQKENIIDESGMPKERFSAEFPKEGPSILRIQQVVRGDSAAYFCASSPAGSDTDTQYFGPGTRLTVL.

V gene TRBV18 combines with J gene TRBJ2-5; no clear D. Per the germline V gene, CDR1 is KGHSH and CDR2 is LQKENI. V was shortened by 6 bases and J by 5 bases, with 10 bases between the two germline ends. The CDR3 runs to 12 residues. The CDR3 sequence: CASSRMGETQYF. For the CDR3, the DNA is TGTGCCAGCTCCCGAATGGGGGAGACCCAGTACTTC.

This chain uses TRBV7-2 with TRBJ2-7; D not certain. V was shortened by 2 bases and J by 7 bases, with 21 bases between the two germline ends. The CDR3 loop spans 16 amino acids. Germline assignment: CDR1 SGHTA and CDR2 FQGNSA. The CDR3, as DNA: TGTGCCAGCAGCTTAAACGGGTTCCGGACCCTTGGGGAGCAGTACTTC. As protein: CASSLNGFRTLGEQYF.

The V call is TRBV18, the J call TRBJ1-4; D unclear. V was cut by 6 bases and J by 5 bases, with 13 bases left in between. The CDR3 has 14 amino acids. From germline, CDR1 is KGHSH and CDR2 LQKENI. The CDR3 nucleotides are TGTGCCAGCTCTCAGCAGATCCTAAATGAAAAACTGTTTTTT. This gives the protein CASSQQILNEKLFF.

The chain joins TRBV6-5 to TRBJ1-1; TRBD1 matches 10 bases. This CDR3 is 15 amino acids long. V shed 8 bases, J shed 1 base, and the junction held 7 bases outside the gene matches. Per germline, CDR1 MNHEY and CDR2 SVGAGI. CDR3 coding DNA: TGTGCCAGCTCTATCAGGGACAGGGGGAACACTGAAGCTTTCTTT. Translated: CASSIRDRGNTEAFF.

This clone has a single count. The chain is built from TRBV2 and TRBJ2-1; D perhaps matches TRBD2 (6 bases). V dropped 7 bases and J dropped 12 bases, with 22 bases sitting between them. The CDR3 length is 14 residues. The germline V gene has CDR1 SNHLY and CDR2 FYNNEI. CDR3 DNA: TGTGCCAGCAAGTTGGGTTCCGAACCGGGACTGCAGTTCTTC. It codes for CASKLGSEPGLQFF.

The chain has TRBV6-5 and TRBJ1-2; the match to TRBD1 covers 7 bases. The J segment lost 4 bases and the V segment lost 7 bases, leaving 12 bases of the junction unmatched. Per the germline V gene, CDR1 is MNHEY and CDR2 is SVGAGI. The CDR3 has 15 amino acids. The CDR3 region has the DNA TGTGCCAGCAATCCCGGGACAGAAAACTTCTATGGCTACACCTTC. The encoded protein is CASNPGTENFYGYTF.

This clone was counted many times. This CDR3 is CASSLSGRAGNIQYF. CDR3 nucleotide sequence: TGTGCCAGCAGCCTTAGCGGGAGGGCAGGTAACATTCAGTACTTC. The chain combines TRBV11-2 with TRBJ2-4; 11 nucleotides line up with TRBD2. The CDR3 totals 15 residues. V lost 5 bases to trimming and J lost 7 bases; unmatched junction nucleotides: 7. The V gene's germline CDR1 is SGHAT and CDR2 FQNNGV.

The chain is built from TRBV30 and TRBJ2-1; D remains ambiguous. CDR1 GTSNPN and CDR2 SVGIG come from the germline V gene (reference sequence). The CDR3 has 11 residues. V was clipped by 2 bases and J by 15 bases, with 14 bases between them. CDR3 nucleotide sequence: TGTGCCTGGAGTCCCCTCATAACGATGTTCTTC. Translation: CAWSPLITMFF.

The chain joins TRBV7-9 to TRBJ2-7; D perhaps matches TRBD1 (6 bases). V shed 0 bases and J shed 3 bases, with 6 bases lying between them. CDR3 length: 13 residues. In germline, CDR1 is SEHNR, CDR2 FQNEAQ (reference sequence). CDR3 protein: CASSLAGHYEQYF. The CDR3 DNA reads as TGTGCCAGCAGCTTAGCGGGACACTACGAGCAGTACTTC.

The chain uses TRBV7-9 and TRBJ2-1; 11 nucleotides agree with TRBD2. The V gene end was trimmed by 3 bases and the J gene end by 8 bases; junction bases not matched to a gene: 9. The length of the CDR3 is 16 residues. Germline CDR1 reads SEHNR; CDR2 reads FQNEAQ (reference sequence). The CDR3 DNA is TGTGCCAGCAGCTTGGGTAGCGGGGGGGGTGGCGATGAGCAGTTCTTC. Protein: CASSLGSGGGGDEQFF.

V gene TRBV5-1 combines with J gene TRBJ1-1, with a possible D match to TRBD1 (6 bases). Germline loops: CDR1 SGHRS, CDR2 YFSETQ. CDR3 length: 16 residues. V was shortened by 1 base and J by 1 base, with 14 bases between the two germline ends. In nucleotides, the CDR3 is TGCGCCAGCAGCTTGAGAAGGGACAAGTCGAACACTGAAGCTTTCTTT. Its translation: CASSLRRDKSNTEAFF.

This rearrangement joins TRBV7-9 to TRBJ2-3; 12 nucleotides align to TRBD2. This CDR3 region has 17 residues. Germline-derived CDR1 and CDR2 are SEHNR and FQNEAQ (reference sequence). The V segment lost 8 bases and the J segment 0 bases; nucleotides outside the gene matches: 9. The CDR3 DNA reads as TGTGCCAGCCAGATTGGGACTAGCGGGCTAAGCACAGATACGCAGTATTTT. This codes for CASQIGTSGLSTDTQYF.

V is TRBV5-1 and J is TRBJ1-2; 10 nucleotides line up with TRBD1. V shed 0 bases and J 6 bases; nucleotides not matched to a gene: 5. Germline CDR1 is SGHRS and CDR2 is YFSETQ. This CDR3 spans 15 amino acids. The CDR3 DNA is TGCGCCAGCAGCTTGGATGGGACAGGGGAGGATGGCTACACCTTC. Its protein is CASSLDGTGEDGYTF.

As DNA, the CDR3 is TGTGCCAGCTCACCGTCCCGGGGGGAAGCTTTCTTT. Its protein product is CASSPSRGEAFF. The chain employs TRBV18 and TRBJ1-1, with a weak D call TRBD1 (5 bases). Germline loops: CDR1 KGHSH, CDR2 LQKENI. This CDR3 has 12 residues. V lost 3 bases and J lost 8, with 10 bases in between.

This clone was recorded a few times. This chain connects TRBV5-4 to TRBJ1-2; 7 nucleotides line up with TRBD1. This CDR3 has 14 amino acids. Germline V gives CDR1 SGHNT, CDR2 YYREEE (reference sequence). The V segment lost 4 bases and the J segment 4 bases; nucleotides outside the gene matches: 7. DNA for the CDR3: TGTGCCAGCAGCGGCGACAGGGTAGGCTATGGCTACACCTTC. This encodes CASSGDRVGYGYTF. The full variable domain, in which reference TRBV5-4 and TRBJ1-2 provide the parts outside the CDR3, is ETGVTQSPTHLIKTRGQQVTLRCSSQSGHNTVSWYQQALGQGPQFIFQYYREEENGRGNFPPRFSGLQFPNYSSELNVNALELDDSALYLCASSGDRVGYGYTFGSGTRLTVV.